What follows are 17 T cell receptor beta chains derived from one specimen sequenced in a study of preoperative IRX-2 immunotherapy in early breast cancer. As to treatment: preoperative locoregional IRX-2 cytokine immunotherapy. This table comes from immunoSEQ multiplex PCR, and its TCRdb copy is limited to in-frame clones, with some not included. Of approximately 26,000 clones listed, roughly 80% are singletons. The sample consisted of lymph node tissue, taken before IRX-2 immunotherapy. Receptors were obtained from a human donor with breast cancer.

The rearrangement links TRBV6-8 to TRBJ1-2; D remains ambiguous. This CDR3 is 18 amino acids long. Trimming pared 10 bases from V and 4 bases from J, leaving 31 bases between. The germline V gene has CDR1 MNHGY and CDR2 SAAAGT. CDR3 in amino acids: CAIRTPDWTGNSGYGYTF. The DNA of the CDR3 is TGTGCCATCAGAACCCCGGACTGGACTGGGAATAGCGGCTATGGCTACACCTTC.

The J gene is TRBJ2-7, the V gene TRBV5-1; 9 bases map to TRBD2. Germline V CDR1 and CDR2: SGHRS, YFSETQ. There are 16 residues in the CDR3. V was pared by 0 bases and J by 2 bases, with 6 bases of the junction left unmatched. In nucleotides, the CDR3 is TGCGCCAGCAGCTTGGTTTCCAGCGGGGGGCCCTACGAGCAGTACTTC. As protein: CASSLVSSGGPYEQYF.

This chain joins TRBV1 and TRBJ1-5. TRBV1 is marked as a pseudogene. CDR3 length equals 16 residues. In DNA, the CDR3 is TGCGCCAGCAGCCAATTCCGGGGGGCGGACAATCAGCCCCAGCATTTT. This codes for CASSQFRGADNQPQHF.

CDR3 loop: CASRPRAGAWNYGYTF. The CDR3 coding sequence is TGTGCCAGCAGACCCCGGGCAGGGGCCTGGAACTATGGCTACACCTTC. V usage is TRBV28 and J usage is TRBJ1-2; possibly TRBD1 for D (6 bases). V dropped 6 bases and J dropped 2 bases, with 19 bases sitting between them. The germline CDR1 and CDR2 sequences are MDHEN and SYDVKM. The CDR3 runs to 16 residues.

The J gene is TRBJ2-1, the V gene TRBV12-5, with D tentatively TRBD2 (6 bases). Looked up from germline, CDR1 is LGHNT and CDR2 is FRNRAP. The CDR3 length is 19 residues. Here the CDR3 reads CASRQSGRGARGKYNEQFF. DNA for the CDR3: TGTGCCAGCCGCCAGAGCGGTCGAGGGGCGCGGGGAAAGTACAATGAGCAGTTCTTC.

The rearrangement links TRBV10-2 to TRBJ2-7; 7 nucleotides align to TRBD2. The germline V gene encodes CDR1 WSHSY and CDR2 SAAADI. The CDR3 has 12 residues. V was clipped by 6 bases and J by 9 bases; unmatched bases: 8. CDR3 sequence (DNA): TGCGCCAGCAGCCTGGGACTACTCGTGCAGTACTTC. Its translation is CASSLGLLVQYF.

This chain links TRBV22-1 with TRBJ1-1; the table gives TRBD1 as D, unverified against the DNA. TRBV22-1 is termed a pseudogene. The CDR3 has 15 amino acids. The CDR3 protein is CASSPWGTANTEAFF. CDR3 in DNA: TGTGCCAGCAGTCCGTGGGGGACAGCGAACACTGAAGCTTTCTTT.

The rearrangement uses TRBV6-8 and TRBJ2-1; 14 nucleotides match TRBD2. The length of the CDR3 is 15 residues. Germline CDR1 MNHGY, CDR2 SAAAGT. V was clipped by 4 bases and J by 7 bases; unmatched bases: 3. The chain's CDR3 is CASSSGTSGGNEQFF. The CDR3 nucleotides read TGTGCCAGCAGTTCCGGGACTAGCGGGGGTAATGAGCAGTTCTTC.

This chain connects TRBV15 to TRBJ2-1; TRBD2 aligns across 9 bases. Trimming at V came to 0 bases and at J to 5 bases, leaving 8 bases not matched to a gene. The CDR3 is made up of 17 amino acids. The V gene's germline CDR1 is LNHNV and CDR2 YYDKDF (reference sequence). The CDR3 sequence: CATSRDRSSGENNEQFF. As DNA, the CDR3 is TGTGCCACCAGCAGAGACAGGTCTAGCGGGGAAAACAATGAGCAGTTCTTC.

The chain combines TRBV28 with TRBJ2-1, with 9 positions matching TRBD2. CDR1 is MDHEN and CDR2 is SYDVKM in the germline V gene. The trim removed 5 bases at V and 4 bases at J, leaving 15 bases unmatched. The CDR3 is 18 residues long. The CDR3 DNA is TGTGCCAGCAGTCCAGCTAGCGGGGCCGCGCTATTATACAATGAGCAGTTCTTC. Translated, it gives CASSPASGAALLYNEQFF.

The chain uses TRBV5-1 and TRBJ2-2, with a weak D call TRBD1 (6 bases). Per germline, CDR1 SGHRS and CDR2 YFSETQ. V lost 3 bases and J lost 2, with 17 bases in between. The CDR3 has 17 amino acids. DNA for the CDR3: TGCGCCAGCAGCTACCCTCGAGGACAGCGTAACACCGGGGAGCTGTTTTTT. Its translation is CASSYPRGQRNTGELFF.

The J gene is TRBJ1-2, the V gene TRBV19; perhaps TRBD1 as D (5 bases). In germline, CDR1 is LNHDA, CDR2 SQIVND (reference sequence). This CDR3 contains 15 residues. Trimming stripped 3 bases from V and 2 bases from J, with 13 bases between. CDR3 in amino acids: CASSIHLAGNYGYTF. Written as DNA, the CDR3 is TGTGCCAGTAGTATCCACCTAGCAGGGAACTATGGCTACACCTTC.

V and J are TRBV5-1 and TRBJ2-7, with 16 bases fitting TRBD2. J gave up 5 bases and V 5 bases, and 13 bases lay outside the gene matches. This CDR3 has 18 residues. Germline V gene lookup returns CDR1 SGHRS and CDR2 YFSETQ. The CDR3 spells CASRPGLAGGRMSDEQYF. CDR3 bases: TGCGCCAGCAGACCGGGACTAGCGGGGGGGCGGATGAGCGACGAGCAGTACTTC.

The genes are TRBV7-7 and TRBJ2-7; the D gene is possibly TRBD1 (6 bases). Trimming shortened V by 5 bases and J by 2 bases, and 16 bases separated the two germline ends. The germline V gene encodes CDR1 SSHAT and CDR2 FNYEAQ (reference sequence). This CDR3 has 15 residues. CDR3 DNA: TGTGCCAGCAGCCCGTATACAGGGAATACCTACGAGCAGTACTTC. Translation gives CASSPYTGNTYEQYF.

V and J are TRBV15 and TRBJ1-2, with a tentative D call TRBD1 (6 bases). The CDR3 loop spans 14 amino acids. V was pared by 0 bases and J by 6 bases, with 11 bases between. Germline CDR1 LNHNV, CDR2 YYDKDF (reference sequence). CDR3 protein: CATSREGRGNGYTF. Written as DNA, the CDR3 is TGTGCCACCAGCAGAGAGGGAAGGGGGAATGGCTACACCTTC.

The chain is built from TRBV23-1 and TRBJ2-7, with TRBD1 identical over 9 bases. TRBV23-1 is recorded as an ORF, its role being uncertain. Trimming cost V 7 bases and J 4 bases; bases outside gene matches: 8. The CDR3 runs to 14 residues. The CDR3 region has the DNA TGCGCCAGCACGGCCGGGACAGGGATGTACGAGCAGTACTTC. It codes for CASTAGTGMYEQYF.

Only one count was recorded for this clone. The rearrangement joins TRBV6-8 to TRBJ1-2; D is undetermined. Germline loops: CDR1 MNHGY, CDR2 SAAAGT. The CDR3 is 16 amino acids. The V end lost 6 bases, the J end lost 0 bases, and 17 bases lay between the germline ends. CDR3 nucleotides: TGTGCCAGCAGAACCCCTCCCGGGCGATCTAACTATGGCTACACCTTC. Translation gives CASRTPPGRSNYGYTF.